Listed below are T cell receptor beta chains from one sample, sequenced in a study of PD-1 blockade in mismatch repair-deficient tumors. The data were produced by immunoSEQ multiplex PCR, yet TCRdb's version contains in-frame clones alone and is incomplete. This table holds tens of thousands of clones, about four fifths found once. Source: PBMCs, taken before pembrolizumab treatment. Receptors originate from an adult with mismatch repair-deficient cancer. Each CDR3 is given with its conserved first and last residue. Each record gives: CDR3 DNA, CDR3 protein, V gene, clone size, J gene, D gene. A D gene is named only where the DNA matches it firmly. The size field is filled for only some rows; it gives once, few, many or a size class.

CDR3nt: TGCAGCGTAATACTGGGACAGGGAGGGAATGAGCAGTTCTTC; CDR3aa: CSVILGQGGNEQFF; v_gene: TRBV29-1; abundance: NA; j_gene: TRBJ2-1; d_gene: TRBD1
CDR3nt: TGTGCCAGCAGTGGACTAGCGGAGCCGTGGAATGAGCAGTTCTTC; CDR3aa: CASSGLAEPWNEQFF; v_gene: TRBV27; abundance: NA; j_gene: TRBJ2-1; d_gene: TRBD2
CDR3nt: TGTGCCAGTAGTATTGGGGAGAAGTATGGCTACACCTTC; CDR3aa: CASSIGEKYGYTF; v_gene: TRBV19; abundance: NA; j_gene: TRBJ1-2; d_gene: NA
CDR3nt: TGTGCCAGCAGCCAGCACATACTCCTGAGCGGGACGTCCTACAATGAGCAGTTCTTC; CDR3aa: CASSQHILLSGTSYNEQFF; v_gene: TRBV14; abundance: NA; j_gene: TRBJ2-1; d_gene: TRBD2
CDR3nt: TGTGCCTCCGGGGTAGCGGGAGAAGCAGATACGCAGTATTTT; CDR3aa: CASGVAGEADTQYF; v_gene: TRBV7-9; abundance: NA; j_gene: TRBJ2-3; d_gene: TRBD2
CDR3nt: TGTGCCAGCACACGACAGGGGTTGGGTGGAGAGCAGTACTTC; CDR3aa: CASTRQGLGGEQYF; v_gene: TRBV27; abundance: NA; j_gene: TRBJ2-7; d_gene: TRBD1
CDR3nt: TGTGCCAGCAGCTCTTCTAGGACAGGGAATCAGCCCCAGCATTTT; CDR3aa: CASSSSRTGNQPQHF; v_gene: TRBV5-6; abundance: NA; j_gene: TRBJ1-5; d_gene: TRBD1
CDR3nt: TGTGCCATCAGCGGACAGGGTTACGAGCAGTACTTC; CDR3aa: CAISGQGYEQYF; v_gene: TRBV10-3; abundance: NA; j_gene: TRBJ2-7; d_gene: TRBD1
CDR3nt: TGTGCCAGCAGTTCAGGGACAGGGGGCGCGGTCGTCAAGTACTTC; CDR3aa: CASSSGTGGAVVKYF; v_gene: TRBV28; abundance: NA; j_gene: TRBJ2-7; d_gene: TRBD1
CDR3nt: TGTGCCAGCAGTTTAGCCTCCGGGATCTTCTACGAGCAGTACTTC; CDR3aa: CASSLASGIFYEQYF; v_gene: TRBV28; abundance: NA; j_gene: TRBJ2-7; d_gene: NA
CDR3nt: TGTGCCAGCAGCCAACCAAGCGGGAGTGTCCTTTCTGGGGAGCTGTTTTTT; CDR3aa: CASSQPSGSVLSGELFF; v_gene: TRBV4-2; abundance: NA; j_gene: TRBJ2-2; d_gene: TRBD2
CDR3nt: TGCAGCGTTCTCGGGACCGGGGAGCTGTTTTTT; CDR3aa: CSVLGTGELFF; v_gene: TRBV29-1; abundance: NA; j_gene: TRBJ2-2; d_gene: NA
CDR3nt: TGTGCCAGTCGGAGGGACTATGGCTACACCTTC; CDR3aa: CASRRDYGYTF; v_gene: TRBV9; abundance: NA; j_gene: TRBJ1-2; d_gene: NA
CDR3nt: TGTGCCAGCTCACCACTGGCGACGGCGGGAGAGCAGTACTTC; CDR3aa: CASSPLATAGEQYF; v_gene: TRBV18; abundance: NA; j_gene: TRBJ2-7; d_gene: NA
CDR3nt: TGTGCCTGGAGCCAAGGGGGCGCCGAGACCCAGTACTTC; CDR3aa: CAWSQGGAETQYF; v_gene: TRBV30; abundance: NA; j_gene: TRBJ2-5; d_gene: TRBD1
CDR3nt: TGTGCCAGCAGTCCGTTAGCGGGAGCCAAAAACATTCAGTACTTC; CDR3aa: CASSPLAGAKNIQYF; v_gene: TRBV27; abundance: NA; j_gene: TRBJ2-4; d_gene: TRBD2
CDR3nt: TGTGCCAGCAGCGAGAACAGGGGGTCCCCCACAGATACGCAGTATTTT; CDR3aa: CASSENRGSPTDTQYF; v_gene: TRBV5-4; abundance: NA; j_gene: TRBJ2-3; d_gene: TRBD1
CDR3nt: TGTGCCAGCAGCCAAGACCAGGGGGCGGGAGTCCCCTACGAGCAGTACTTC; CDR3aa: CASSQDQGAGVPYEQYF; v_gene: TRBV4-2; abundance: NA; j_gene: TRBJ2-7; d_gene: NA
CDR3nt: TGTGCCAGCAGCTTAAGCCAAATAGCGGGTCCAAGCTCCTACGAGCAGTACTTC; CDR3aa: CASSLSQIAGPSSYEQYF; v_gene: TRBV7-9; abundance: NA; j_gene: TRBJ2-7; d_gene: TRBD2
CDR3nt: TGTGCCAGCAGCCCTCAACAGGGGATTGGCTATGGCTACACCTTC; CDR3aa: CASSPQQGIGYGYTF; v_gene: TRBV7-2; abundance: NA; j_gene: TRBJ1-2; d_gene: TRBD1
CDR3nt: TGTGCCAGCAGTGATCCTCTAGCGGGACAAACCGGGGAGCTGTTTTTT; CDR3aa: CASSDPLAGQTGELFF; v_gene: TRBV2; abundance: NA; j_gene: TRBJ2-2; d_gene: TRBD2
CDR3nt: TGCGCCAGCAGCTTGGACGGGACTCTCTACGAGCAGTACTTC; CDR3aa: CASSLDGTLYEQYF; v_gene: TRBV5-1; abundance: NA; j_gene: TRBJ2-7; d_gene: NA
CDR3nt: TGTGCCAGCAGCTTGGGACAGGGTTATGGCTACACCTTC; CDR3aa: CASSLGQGYGYTF; v_gene: TRBV7-2; abundance: NA; j_gene: TRBJ1-2; d_gene: TRBD1
CDR3nt: TGCGCCAGCAGCCAGAGTTCTAGCGACAACATTCAGTACTTC; CDR3aa: CASSQSSSDNIQYF; v_gene: TRBV5-1; abundance: NA; j_gene: TRBJ2-4; d_gene: NA
CDR3nt: TGTGCCAGCAGTTTAAGACTAGCGGGATTTTACAATGAGCAGTTCTTC; CDR3aa: CASSLRLAGFYNEQFF; v_gene: TRBV28; abundance: once; j_gene: TRBJ2-1; d_gene: TRBD2
CDR3nt: TGTGCCAGCACCCACAGGGATGAGAACACTGAAGCTTTCTTT; CDR3aa: CASTHRDENTEAFF; v_gene: TRBV11-2; abundance: once; j_gene: TRBJ1-1; d_gene: NA
CDR3nt: TGCGCCAGCAGCACCACCGGGACAGGAGTTACTGAAGCTTTCTTT; CDR3aa: CASSTTGTGVTEAFF; v_gene: TRBV5-1; abundance: NA; j_gene: TRBJ1-1; d_gene: TRBD1
CDR3nt: TGTGCCAGCAGCGCGGACAGGTACAATGAGCAGTTCTTC; CDR3aa: CASSADRYNEQFF; v_gene: TRBV14; abundance: NA; j_gene: TRBJ2-1; d_gene: TRBD1
CDR3nt: TGCGCCAGCAGCTTCCAGGACAGGGGTAACACCGGGGAGCTGTTTTTT; CDR3aa: CASSFQDRGNTGELFF; v_gene: TRBV5-1; abundance: NA; j_gene: TRBJ2-2; d_gene: TRBD1
CDR3nt: TGTGCCAGCACCAGGGGTTGGGAAGAGACCCAGTACTTC; CDR3aa: CASTRGWEETQYF; v_gene: TRBV2; abundance: NA; j_gene: TRBJ2-5; d_gene: NA
CDR3nt: TGCGCCAGCAGCGGGCGGCCGGGACAGGGAACCTCTGGGGCCAACGTCCTGACTTTC; CDR3aa: CASSGRPGQGTSGANVLTF; v_gene: TRBV5-1; abundance: NA; j_gene: TRBJ2-6; d_gene: TRBD1
CDR3nt: TGCAGCGCCTCAGCGGGAGGCCGGGGAGATACGCAGTATTTT; CDR3aa: CSASAGGRGDTQYF; v_gene: TRBV29-1; abundance: NA; j_gene: TRBJ2-3; d_gene: TRBD2